This T cell receptor beta chain was observed in a study of cytomegalovirus exposure and HLA in healthy donors. The study, taken as a whole, reports: A missense DCLRE1C variant was associated with V- and J-gene trimming of TCR beta chains in a later analysis, and an independent cohort replicated the association. Reported findings show TCR beta sequences accurately forecast HLA-A and HLA-B alleles in most subjects. One cluster of highly shared sequence variants probably arose as a sequencing artifact. Being productive about 87% or about 30% of the time was typical of most TCR beta V segments in an earlier analysis.

Concerning this clone: Its target is not known.

In the PCR, 60 Vbeta and 13 Jbeta primers were used. The method was immunoSEQ multiplex PCR; TCRdb's version includes in-frame clones alone and lacks a portion of them. The sample holds roughly 160,000 clones; around 77% are singletons and the top ten take 1%. CDR3 length equals 15 residues. Germline V gene sequence: CDR1 SGDLS, CDR2 YYNGEE. Trimming stripped 0 bases from V and 0 bases from J, with 10 bases between. Sequencing was carried out using PBMCs. The source of this sequence is a woman in her 50s in good health and CMV-seropositive. The chain joins TRBV9 to TRBJ2-7; no clear D. As DNA, the CDR3 is TGTGCCAGCAGCGTAGCTGGGTCAGGCTCCTACGAGCAGTACTTC. Translation: CASSVAGSGSYEQYF.